The clone carrying this TCR beta chain was found once. Antigen: not known. Profiling relied on immunoSEQ multiplex PCR, and the TCRdb table lists in-frame clones only, not all of them. Here the sample spans about 680,000 clones, about 80% being singletons. The sample is drawn from a study of shared clonotypes between healthy human individuals. Looking at the study overall: Donor ages ranged 18 to 49 years: two women, a few men.

Whole-study results and caveats: Memory subsets had estimated richness that was generally smaller than that of naive subsets.

The germline gives CDR1 SGHVS, CDR2 FNYEAQ. The V gene lost 5 bases and the J gene lost 0 bases, with 11 bases spanning the gap. The CDR3 runs to 15 residues. This TCR was sampled from a woman aged 25-40 years in good health. Sequenced: memory CD4+ T cells sorted from blood. Subset reported: CD45RA-negative fraction. The chain carries TRBV7-6 and TRBJ2-1; D is unclear. The CDR3 DNA reads TGTGCCAGCAGCCCCCCTCCGAGCTCCTACAATGAGCAGTTCTTC. It translates to CASSPPPSSYNEQFF.